This is a list of T cell receptor beta chains from one sample in a study of blood T cell repertoires in COVID-19. TCRdb keeps only in-frame clones here, not all; method: immunoSEQ multiplex PCR. The sample includes approximately 180,000 clones, roughly nine tenths of them seen just once. The sequenced sample was PBMCs or T cells enriched from blood (not recorded which). These receptors came from a human donor with acute COVID-19. The donor label of this sample is uncertain. Both conserved end residues are part of each CDR3. A D gene is named only where the DNA matches it firmly. Some rows mark clone size as missing; the rest say once, few, many or name a class of expanded clone.

TRBV7-9,TRBD2,-,TRBJ2-7,TGTGCCAGCAGCTCGATAGCGGGGGACGAGCAGTACTTC,CASSSIAGDEQYF
TRBV27,TRBD2,-,TRBJ2-1,TGTGCCAGCAGCCCTCGGACTAGCGGGGGGCCCTACAATGAGCAGTTCTTC,CASSPRTSGGPYNEQFF
TRBV4-3,TRBD1,once,TRBJ1-2,TGCGCCAGCAGCCAAGATTCCTTCATGACAGGGAGTGGCTACACCTTC,CASSQDSFMTGSGYTF
TRBV9,TRBD2,-,TRBJ2-3,TGTGCCAGCAGCGACCCCCGGGAGGGGGAAGATACGCAGTATTTT,CASSDPREGEDTQYF
TRBV27,TRBD2,-,TRBJ2-1,TGTGCCAGCAGTTTGGGACTAGCGGGGGATGAGCAGTTCTTC,CASSLGLAGDEQFF
TRBV2,-,-,TRBJ2-5,TGTGCCAGCCGCGAGACCGGACTTTACCAAGAGACCCAGTACTTC,CASRETGLYQETQYF
TRBV6-5,-,-,TRBJ1-2,TGTGCCAGCAGCCCCCGCGGGGAGGCCTATGGCTACACCTTC,CASSPRGEAYGYTF
TRBV5-8,TRBD1,-,TRBJ2-5,TGTGCCAGCAGCTTGGTGGGACAGGGGTCGATGGAGACCCAGTACTTC,CASSLVGQGSMETQYF
TRBV5-8,TRBD1,-,TRBJ2-5,TGTGCCAGCAGCTTGGGGGACAGGGCCGAAGAGACCCAGTACTTC,CASSLGDRAEETQYF
TRBV9,TRBD1,-,TRBJ1-2,TGTGCCAGCAGCCTCCCTGCGGGACAGAACTATGGCTACACCTTC,CASSLPAGQNYGYTF
TRBV28,-,-,TRBJ1-1,TGTGCCAGCAGGGTAGGCGTCAGGGGCACTGAAGCTTTCTTT,CASRVGVRGTEAFF
TRBV30,-,-,TRBJ2-5,TGTGCCTGGAGTTACAGGACACAGCAAGAGACCCAGTACTTC,CAWSYRTQQETQYF
TRBV4-3,TRBD2,-,TRBJ2-5,TGCGCCAGCAGCCAACAGCGGGGGTTAGAGACCCAGTACTTC,CASSQQRGLETQYF
TRBV19,TRBD2,-,TRBJ2-7,TGTGCCAGTAGCATGTCACTAGCGGACGAGCAGTACTTC,CASSMSLADEQYF
TRBV18,TRBD1,-,TRBJ2-7,TGTGCCAGCTCACCACAGACAGGGAGCTACGAGCAGTACTTC,CASSPQTGSYEQYF
TRBV12-3/TRBV12-4,-,few,TRBJ2-2,TGTGCCAGCAGTTTCATCCCCGGGGAGCTGTTTTTT,CASSFIPGELFF
TRBV2,TRBD2,-,TRBJ2-3,TGTGCCAGCACCGCACTAGCGGAGGTTCCCACAGATACGCAGTATTTT,CASTALAEVPTDTQYF
TRBV2,-,-,TRBJ2-5,TGTGCCAGCAGCGGGACACCTCCTGAGGAGACCCAGTACTTC,CASSGTPPEETQYF
TRBV5-4,-,-,TRBJ2-3,TGTGCCAGCAGCTTGGCGCCCACGACTAGAACAGATACGCAGTATTTT,CASSLAPTTRTDTQYF
TRBV9,-,-,TRBJ1-1,TGTGCCACCGGGCGGGATGAAGGTCCTACTGAAGCTTTCTTT,CATGRDEGPTEAFF
TRBV3-1/TRBV3-2,TRBD1,few,TRBJ1-5,TGTGCCAGCAGTCACAGGGGCGGCAATCAGCCCCAGCATTTT,CASSHRGGNQPQHF
TRBV7-8,-,-,TRBJ2-1,TGTGCCAGCAGCTTAGGTGCAGCCTACAATGAGCAGTTCTTC,CASSLGAAYNEQFF
TRBV4-1,TRBD1,few,TRBJ1-5,TGCGCCAGCAGCCAAGAGGACAGGGCAAATCAGCCCCAGCATTTT,CASSQEDRANQPQHF
TRBV19,-,-,TRBJ1-5,TGTGCCAGTAGTATATCGGGAGGGAGCAGGCAGCCCCAGCATTTT,CASSISGGSRQPQHF
TRBV19,-,-,TRBJ2-3,TGTGCCAGTAGAGCCCCTTTTGGGAGCGGAGATAGCACAGATACGCAGTATTTT,CASRAPFGSGDSTDTQYF
TRBV30,-,-,TRBJ1-2,TGTGCCTGGAGTGTAGAGGGCGCCAGGGGAAACTATGGCTACACCTTC,CAWSVEGARGNYGYTF
TRBV5-1,TRBD2,once,TRBJ2-3,TGCGCCAGCAGCTTGGGGCTAGCGGGGGGCCGGACCTCTGAAGATACGCAGTATTTT,CASSLGLAGGRTSEDTQYF
TRBV7-9,-,-,TRBJ2-2,TGTGCCAGCAGCGCGCAGGGTATTCGCGCCGGGGAGCTGTTTTTT,CASSAQGIRAGELFF
TRBV5-1,-,-,TRBJ2-5,TGCGCCAGCAGCGCCGGCGGAGAGACCCAGTACTTC,CASSAGGETQYF
TRBV10-3,-,-,TRBJ2-5,TGTGCCATCAGACACCCTAGGGGGGAGACCCAGTACTTC,CAIRHPRGETQYF
TRBV18,TRBD1,-,TRBJ1-1,TGTGCCAGCTCACCTTTGGACAGGGCCGCTGAAGCTTTCTTT,CASSPLDRAAEAFF
TRBV19,-,-,TRBJ2-1,TGTGCCAGTAGTATCACGCCCGGGAGCTACAATGAGCAGTTCTTC,CASSITPGSYNEQFF
TRBV27,-,-,TRBJ2-5,TGTGCCAGCAGTCCCCGCCGGAGGCAAGAGACCCAGTACTTC,CASSPRRRQETQYF
TRBV30,-,-,TRBJ2-7,TGTGCCTGGAGTGCCGGGACTCCTCGCGAGCAGTACTTC,CAWSAGTPREQYF
TRBV5-1,-,-,TRBJ2-5,TGCGCCAGCAGCTTGGCCGAGGTGGGTGGGGAGACCCAGTACTTC,CASSLAEVGGETQYF
TRBV30,-,-,TRBJ1-6,TGTGCCTCAGATAGAGGGGGTTTAAGTTCACCCCTCCACTTT,CASDRGGLSSPLHF
TRBV27,-,-,TRBJ2-7,TGTGCCAGCAGTATCGGGGCAGGGGCCTCGGGGGAGCAGTACTTC,CASSIGAGASGEQYF
TRBV20-1,-,-,TRBJ2-1,TGCAGTGTCTTAACAACAGGGGAGCAGTTCTTC,CSVLTTGEQFF
TRBV24-1,TRBD1,once,TRBJ2-2,TGTGCCACCAGTGAACCCAACAGGGGGCGGGAGCTGTTTTTT,CATSEPNRGRELFF
TRBV5-5,-,-,TRBJ2-7,TGTGCCAGCAGCTTACGGACAGACCACTACGAGCAGTACTTC,CASSLRTDHYEQYF
TRBV9,-,-,TRBJ2-3,TGTGCCAGCAGCGTAGTGGGGGCTGGCACAGATACGCAGTATTTT,CASSVVGAGTDTQYF
TRBV7-8,-,-,TRBJ1-2,TGTGCCAGCAGCTTAGGCGCTGGAGAGTATAGAGGCTACACCTTC,CASSLGAGEYRGYTF
TRBV7-2,-,-,TRBJ1-3,TGTGCCAGCAGCTTAGGGCCGCGGGCTGCTGGAAACACCATATATTTT,CASSLGPRAAGNTIYF
TRBV7-8,-,few,TRBJ1-3,TGTGCCAGCAGCCCGCAGGCCTCTGGAAACACCATATATTTT,CASSPQASGNTIYF
TRBV4-2,-,-,TRBJ1-2,TGTGCCAGCAGTGTCACAGGGACTAACTATGGCTACACCTTC,CASSVTGTNYGYTF
TRBV7-9,-,-,TRBJ2-4,TGTGCCAGCAGCTTAGGTGAGGTAGCCAAAAACATTCAGTACTTC,CASSLGEVAKNIQYF
TRBV19,TRBD2,-,TRBJ2-6,TGTGCCAGTAGTTCCCTCGGTAGGAGCGGGGCGGCCTCTGGGGCCAACGTCCTGACTTTC,CASSSLGRSGAASGANVLTF
TRBV6-5,TRBD1,-,TRBJ1-1,TGTGCCAGCAGTTGGACAACAGGGGGGAACACTGAAGCTTTCTTT,CASSWTTGGNTEAFF
TRBV23-1,TRBD1,-,TRBJ1-3,TGCGCCAGCAGTCAATCTGACAGGGTGACCCCGGCAAATGGAAACACCATATATTTT,CASSQSDRVTPANGNTIYF
TRBV4-1,TRBD1,-,TRBJ2-3,TGCGCCAGCAGCCCCCGGACAGGAAGCACAGATACGCAGTATTTT,CASSPRTGSTDTQYF